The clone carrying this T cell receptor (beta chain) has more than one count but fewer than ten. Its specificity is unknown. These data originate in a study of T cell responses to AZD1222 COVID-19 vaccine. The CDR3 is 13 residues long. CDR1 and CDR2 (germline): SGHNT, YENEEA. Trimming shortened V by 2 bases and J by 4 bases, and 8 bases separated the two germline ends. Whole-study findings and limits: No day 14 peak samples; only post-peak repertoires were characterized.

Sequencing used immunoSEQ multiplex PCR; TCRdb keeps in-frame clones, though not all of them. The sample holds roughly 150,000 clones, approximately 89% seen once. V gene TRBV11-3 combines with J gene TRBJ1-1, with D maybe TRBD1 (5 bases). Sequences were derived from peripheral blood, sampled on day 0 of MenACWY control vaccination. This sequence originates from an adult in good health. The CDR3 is CASSLQGATEAFF. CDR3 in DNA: TGTGCCAGCAGCTTACAGGGTGCCACTGAAGCTTTCTTT.